This TCR beta chain was obtained from a study of T cells in Graves' hyperthyroidism and ophthalmopathy. Turning to the study itself: Once the initial diagnosis was made, peripheral blood was obtained before any treatment.

Trimming removed 5 bases from V and 4 bases from J; junction bases left unmatched: 17. This CDR3 has 21 residues. From RNA transcripts, TCR beta CDR3 regions were amplified. The TCR CDR3 first-round RT-PCR relied on the HTBI primer set. TCRdb processed the multiplex PCR reads anew with MiXCR; each CDR3 protein has one entry. The repertoire consists of 300,000 to 450,000 distinct CDR3 sequences, with approximately 15% occurring once and the leading ten covering approximately 11%. This clonotype was recorded a few times. Patients were aged 18 to 65, had disease duration under 2 months, and had newly diagnosed hyperthyroidism.

The rearrangement joins TRBV12-3 or TRBV12-4 to TRBJ2-6; 13 positions match TRBD2. The sample comprised blood. This TCR came from an older woman with Graves' hyperthyroidism. CDR3 DNA sequence: TGTGCCAGCAGTCCTCATAGACTAGCGGGAGGACTTTCGTGGGGGGCCAACGTCCTGACTTTC. This codes for CASSPHRLAGGLSWGANVLTF.